These 6 T cell receptor beta chains share one sample of origin, sequenced in a study of T cell repertoires in cytomegalovirus infection (dated by TCRdb to 2018 to 2020). What this sample's treatment or condition label stands for: in vitro stimulation with specific CMV peptide epitopes to enrich CMV-specific T cells. The antigens these receptors bind are not known. Sequencing was carried out with an Illumina HiSeq 1500. TCRdb took the public reads, trimmed them with fastp at Q25, ran MiXCR for clone calling and kept in-frame beta chains. When rows share a CDR3 protein, they turn into one entry using the most common DNA and genes. This sample has some 100,000 distinct CDR3 sequences in its table, and about 30% of those were observed once. The ten most abundant clones make up roughly three quarters of the sample. The sample in question was CD8+ T cells from cultured PBMCs, obtained from culture after CMV antigen stimulation. Every receptor here comes from a human donor in good health (CMV status not recorded). Some clones in this sample may be carry-over from other donors' samples.

This sequence joins TRBV2 and TRBJ1-2, with TRBD1 identical over 11 bases. The CDR3 sequence is 15 residues long. Germline CDR1 reads SNHLY; CDR2 reads FYNNEI. V lost 10 bases and J lost 3; bases outside the gene matches: 10. As DNA, the CDR3 is TGTGCCACCTGGACAGGGGGCGGAGGTGACTATGGCTACACCTTC. Protein: CATWTGGGGDYGYTF.

For this clonotype: This clone may be a read error of a much larger clone one base away. The chain links TRBV4-1 to TRBJ2-3; 14 bases agree with TRBD2. The CDR3 contains 16 residues. Per germline, CDR1 MGHRA and CDR2 YSYEKL. With V trimmed by 2 bases and J by 7 bases, 5 bases remained unmatched. CDR3 in DNA: TGCGCCAGCAGCCAATCGACTAGCGGGGGGGGGAATACGCAGTATTTT. It codes for CASSQSTSGGGNTQYF.

The chain recombines TRBV28 with TRBJ1-1; possibly TRBD1 for D (5 bases). In germline, CDR1 is MDHEN, CDR2 SYDVKM. V was shortened by 5 bases and J by 1 base, with 17 bases between the two germline ends. The CDR3 is 16 amino acids. CDR3 in amino acids: CASSPPKGVGNTEAFF. In nucleotides, the CDR3 is TGTGCCAGCAGTCCACCCAAAGGGGTAGGGAACACTGAAGCTTTCTTT.

This clonotype was seen a handful of times. The chain has TRBV6-5 and TRBJ2-3; 7 positions match TRBD2. With V trimmed by 0 bases and J by 2 bases, 5 bases remained unmatched. This CDR3 is built from 16 residues. Germline V CDR1 and CDR2: MNHEY, SVGAGI. The CDR3, as DNA: TGTGCCAGCAGTTACTCGGGCGGGGGAGCCACAGATACGCAGTATTTT. It specifies CASSYSGGGATDTQYF.

The J gene is TRBJ2-1, the V gene TRBV5-6; TRBD2 aligns across 9 bases. The junction had 3 bases not matched to a gene; V was cut back by 0 bases and J by 8 bases. The CDR3 is made up of 14 amino acids. Per the germline V gene, CDR1 is SGHDT and CDR2 is YYEEEE. The CDR3 loop reads CASSLVSSGDEQFF. The DNA for the CDR3 is TGTGCCAGCAGCTTGGTCTCTAGCGGGGATGAGCAGTTCTTC.

V and J are TRBV27 and TRBJ2-1; 8 bases match TRBD2. CDR1 and CDR2 (germline): MNHEY, SMNVEV (reference sequence). There are 15 residues in the CDR3. V was clipped by 6 bases and J by 0 bases; unmatched bases: 4. The CDR3 DNA reads TGTGCCAGCAGGCTAGCGGGTAGCTCCTACAATGAGCAGTTCTTC. Amino acid sequence: CASRLAGSSYNEQFF.